The 19 T cell receptor beta chains reported below all come from one sample, sequenced in a study of blood T cell repertoires in COVID-19. Some clones are missing from TCRdb's copy, which holds only in-frame ones; the method was immunoSEQ multiplex PCR. The repertoire has a few hundred thousand clones, about 89% of them found once; the top ten carry roughly 2%. The sequenced sample was PBMCs or T cells enriched from blood (not recorded which). The receptor set was obtained from a middle-aged man in a cohort exposed to, infected with or recovered from COVID-19 (not recorded which).

This clone was detected a few times. The chain joins TRBV27 to TRBJ2-7; 10 nucleotides match TRBD2. With 2 bases clipped from V and 7 bases from J, the junction kept 8 bases outside the gene matches. This CDR3 is built from 15 residues. Germline V lookup: CDR1 MNHEY, CDR2 SMNVEV (reference sequence). The DNA for the CDR3 is TGTGCCAGCAGTTTACTCGCTAGCGGGAGTGGTGAGCAGTACTTC. This encodes CASSLLASGSGEQYF.

V usage is TRBV20-1 and J usage is TRBJ1-5; D not certain. V was cut by 2 bases and J by 4 bases, with 3 bases left in between. The CDR3 consists of 11 residues. Per the germline V gene, CDR1 is DFQATT and CDR2 is SNEGSKA (reference sequence). DNA of the CDR3: TGCAGTGCTAGATCTAATCAGCCCCAGCATTTT. Translating it yields CSARSNQPQHF.

This chain connects TRBV4-1 to TRBJ1-2, with D hard to call. The germline V gene has CDR1 MGHRA and CDR2 YSYEKL. V was shortened by 2 bases and J by 2 bases, with 9 bases between the two germline ends. The CDR3 length is 14 residues. This CDR3 is CASSQRTGNYGYTF. The CDR3 DNA reads TGCGCCAGCAGCCAACGTACGGGGAACTATGGCTACACCTTC.

This sequence joins TRBV18 and TRBJ1-1, with TRBD1 as a possible D gene (6 bases). The germline V and J ends were trimmed by 5 bases and 7 bases, with 14 bases remaining between them. CDR1 and CDR2 (germline): KGHSH, LQKENI. The CDR3 sequence is 13 residues long. The CDR3 reads CASSDQGRNEAFF. The CDR3 DNA sequence: TGTGCCAGCTCAGATCAGGGGCGCAATGAAGCTTTCTTT.

This clone was counted a few times. V is TRBV5-1 and J is TRBJ2-2; TRBD2 agrees at 13 bases. The CDR3 covers 17 residues. V gave up 4 bases and J gave up 1 base; unmatched junction bases: 4. In germline, CDR1 is SGHRS, CDR2 YFSETQ. The CDR3 spells CASSTGTSGKNTGELFF. CDR3 DNA: TGCGCCAGCAGCACCGGGACTAGCGGGAAGAACACCGGGGAGCTGTTTTTT.

This rearrangement joins TRBV11-2 to TRBJ2-5, with 13 bases identical to TRBD2. There are 16 residues in the CDR3. From germline, CDR1 is SGHAT and CDR2 FQNNGV. V shed 4 bases and J 5 bases; nucleotides not matched to a gene: 7. CDR3 in amino acids: CASSSRLAGGDETQYF. The CDR3 coding sequence is TGTGCCAGCAGCTCCCGACTAGCGGGAGGTGACGAGACCCAGTACTTC.

As to this clone: This CDR3 is also generated by other DNA sequences in the sample. The DNA of the CDR3 is TGCGCCAGCAGCTCGACTAGCGGGACCTACAATGAGCAGTTCTTC. It specifies CASSSTSGTYNEQFF. The chain uses TRBV5-1 and TRBJ2-1; TRBD2 agrees at 11 bases. Looked up from germline, CDR1 is SGHRS and CDR2 is YFSETQ. There are 15 residues in the CDR3. The J segment lost 2 bases and the V segment lost 3 bases, leaving 1 base of the junction unmatched.

The gene calls are TRBV11-2 and TRBJ1-1; tentatively, D is TRBD1 (5 bases). Per the germline V gene, CDR1 is SGHAT and CDR2 is FQNNGV. V was cut by 4 bases and J by 0 bases, with 12 bases left in between. This CDR3 comprises 15 residues. CDR3 region: CASSSLTVMNTEAFF. CDR3 sequence (DNA): TGTGCCAGCAGCTCCCTGACAGTGATGAACACTGAAGCTTTCTTT.

J is TRBJ1-5 and V is TRBV27; 7 bases line up with TRBD1. This CDR3 has 15 residues. V gave up 2 bases and J gave up 3 bases; unmatched junction bases: 4. From germline, CDR1 is MNHEY and CDR2 SMNVEV (reference sequence). This CDR3 reads CASSLEGANNQPQHF. DNA of the CDR3: TGTGCCAGCAGTTTAGAGGGGGCTAACAATCAGCCCCAGCATTTT.

The chain uses TRBV7-3 and TRBJ1-5; a weak D match, TRBD1 (5 bases). The CDR3 covers 13 residues. CDR1 and CDR2 from the germline V gene are SGHTA and FQGTGA. Between the trimmed V and J ends, which lost 5 bases and 6 bases, there was a span of 11 bases. The CDR3 DNA is TGTGCCAGCAGCCTGACAGAAAGTCAGCCCCAGCATTTT. Protein sequence: CASSLTESQPQHF.

The chain uses TRBV9 and TRBJ2-3; tentative D call: TRBD2 (6 bases). Germline-derived CDR1 and CDR2 are SGDLS and YYNGEE. With 0 bases removed from V and 2 bases from J, the gap between germline ends came to 10 bases. The CDR3 is made up of 15 amino acids. The CDR3 sequence: CASSVVGGDTDTQYF. The CDR3, as DNA: TGTGCCAGCAGCGTAGTTGGCGGGGACACAGATACGCAGTATTTT. Full variable domain (rest looked up from reference TRBV9 and TRBJ2-3): DSGVTQTPKHLITATGQRVTLRCSPRSGDLSVYWYQQSLDQGLQFLIQYYNGEERAKGNILERFSAQQFPDLHSELNLSSLELGDSALYFCASSVVGGDTDTQYFGPGTRLTVL.

The rearrangement joins TRBV27 to TRBJ1-2; D not resolved. CDR1 is MNHEY, CDR2 SMNVEV, per germline (reference sequence). The CDR3 sequence is 15 residues long. V shed 2 bases and J shed 8 bases, with 18 bases lying between them. CDR3 DNA sequence: TGTGCCAGCAGTTTAGCCCCCGAGCGCCCGAAGGGCTACACCTTC. Encoded protein: CASSLAPERPKGYTF.

The chain recombines TRBV6-5 with TRBJ1-5, with 7 bases fitting TRBD1. The CDR3 loop spans 13 amino acids. J was trimmed by 6 bases and V by 7 bases; bases with no gene match: 6. Germline CDR1 reads MNHEY; CDR2 reads SVGAGI. CDR3 bases: TGTGCCAGCACTCGGGACAGAGGTCAGCCCCAGCATTTT. It translates to CASTRDRGQPQHF.

The gene calls are TRBV4-1 and TRBJ2-2, with TRBD2 identical over 9 bases. Trimming cost V 1 base and J 5 bases; bases outside gene matches: 8. The CDR3 has 17 amino acids. Germline V lookup: CDR1 MGHRA, CDR2 YSYEKL. CDR3 coding DNA: TGCGCCAGCAGCCAAGTGAGTAGCGGGAGTCGAACCGGGGAGCTGTTTTTT. Protein: CASSQVSSGSRTGELFF.

This chain joins TRBV7-2 and TRBJ2-1; 11 bases line up with TRBD2. Unmatched junction bases numbered 12, after V lost 5 bases and J lost 6 bases. Germline V gene lookup returns CDR1 SGHTA and CDR2 FQGNSA. The CDR3 is 17 amino acids. The DNA of the CDR3 is TGTGCCAGCAGCCTCCGGGGTCTAGCGGGAGGTCGCAATGAGCAGTTCTTC. As protein: CASSLRGLAGGRNEQFF.

The chain recombines TRBV19 with TRBJ1-5; possibly TRBD1 for D (6 bases). CDR1 is LNHDA and CDR2 is SQIVND in the germline V gene (reference sequence). V lost 2 bases and J lost 7, with 15 bases in between. This CDR3 comprises 15 residues. The CDR3 loop is CASSIPGQQLQPQHF. CDR3 sequence (DNA): TGTGCCAGTAGTATACCAGGACAGCAACTACAGCCCCAGCATTTT.

The gene calls are TRBV5-5 and TRBJ1-5; no definite D call. Germline V gives CDR1 SGHKS, CDR2 YYEKEE (reference sequence). V was trimmed by 1 base and J by 4 bases, leaving 6 bases between them. This CDR3 is 13 amino acids long. The CDR3 loop reads CASSLNKNQPQHF. CDR3 in DNA: TGTGCCAGCAGCTTGAACAAGAATCAGCCCCAGCATTTT.

The chain carries TRBV18 and TRBJ2-5, with 8 bases identical to TRBD2. The germline V gene has CDR1 KGHSH and CDR2 LQKENI. The junction had 12 bases not matched to a gene; V was cut back by 3 bases and J by 9 bases. This CDR3 contains 15 residues. This CDR3 is CASSPEAGTRLPQYF. CDR3 sequence (DNA): TGTGCCAGCTCACCCGAAGCCGGGACTAGGTTACCCCAGTACTTC. Full variable domain (rest looked up from reference TRBV18 and TRBJ2-5): NAGVMQNPRHLVRRRGQEARLRCSPMKGHSHVYWYRQLPEEGLKFMVYLQKENIIDESGMPKERFSAEFPKEGPSILRIQQVVRGDSAAYFCASSPEAGTRLPQYFGPGTRLLVL.

The chain employs TRBV2 and TRBJ1-3, with TRBD1 identical over 9 bases. Per the germline V gene, CDR1 is SNHLY and CDR2 is FYNNEI. V gave up 8 bases and J gave up 8 bases; unmatched junction bases: 10. The CDR3 totals 14 residues. CDR3 amino acids: CASCRDRVEDTIYF. CDR3 DNA sequence: TGTGCCAGCTGCCGGGACAGGGTGGAAGACACCATATATTTT.